This is a list of T cell receptor beta chains from one sample in a study of cytomegalovirus exposure and HLA in healthy donors. Only in-frame clones appear in the TCRdb table, and some are missing; sequencing was by immunoSEQ multiplex PCR. This table holds 100,000 to 150,000 clones, approximately 83% found once. The sample comprised PBMCs. These receptors all come from a girl aged 2-10 years in good health and CMV-seronegative. Each CDR3 is given without its conserved first and last residue. The order of the fields is V gene, J gene, CDR3 protein.

V: TRBV5-6; J: TRBJ1-1; CDR3: ASSFRHDSSWEAF
V: TRBV7-9; J: TRBJ2-7; CDR3: ASSLGTPEQY
V: TRBV5-1; J: TRBJ2-7; CDR3: ASSSLPYEQY
V: TRBV29-1; J: TRBJ2-4; CDR3: SVEGEAGKGNIQY
V: TRBV27; J: TRBJ2-7; CDR3: ASSLGYRAYEQY
V: TRBV5-4; J: TRBJ1-2; CDR3: ASSLDDRPHYGYT
V: TRBV27; J: TRBJ1-1; CDR3: ASSLRPSGEAF
V: TRBV23-1; J: TRBJ2-7; CDR3: ASSQTLLYEQY
V: TRBV28; J: TRBJ2-7; CDR3: ASRPPGVGRSYEQY
V: TRBV13; J: TRBJ1-4; CDR3: ASSSTVTGTDNEKLF
V: TRBV2; J: TRBJ1-5; CDR3: ASSVLTGSNQPQH
V: TRBV5-1; J: TRBJ2-5; CDR3: ASSPLAGARETQY
V: TRBV14; J: TRBJ1-3; CDR3: ASSQIAAGNTIY
V: TRBV9; J: TRBJ2-6; CDR3: ASSFGTTGANVLT
V: TRBV29-1; J: TRBJ1-4; CDR3: SVKGGWRTNEKLF
V: TRBV13; J: TRBJ2-2; CDR3: ASSPDGGAGELF
V: TRBV7-8; J: TRBJ2-5; CDR3: ASSPRQGKEETQY
V: TRBV6-5; J: TRBJ1-1; CDR3: ASSPGGGVDEAF
V: TRBV9; J: TRBJ1-2; CDR3: ASSSTQRDYGYT
V: TRBV6-1; J: TRBJ1-4; CDR3: ASRNEKLF
V: TRBV4-2; J: TRBJ1-4; CDR3: ASSRNTAATNEKLF
V: TRBV7-3; J: TRBJ2-2; CDR3: ASTTWGAGELF
V: TRBV6-5; J: TRBJ1-5; CDR3: ASSYSREHQPQH
V: TRBV4-3; J: TRBJ1-3; CDR3: ASSQDSLLGNTIY
V: TRBV19; J: TRBJ2-5; CDR3: ASSPWEGETQY
V: TRBV30; J: TRBJ1-2; CDR3: AWRPGELKGYT
V: TRBV30; J: TRBJ2-1; CDR3: ACLHSSYNEQF
V: TRBV19; J: TRBJ1-2; CDR3: ASSEQGTGYT
V: TRBV27; J: TRBJ2-2; CDR3: ASRFGMIGELF
V: TRBV29-1; J: TRBJ2-2; CDR3: SVEDLGLAGGSGGTGELF
V: TRBV7-6; J: TRBJ1-1; CDR3: ASSSGTGGFDEAF
V: TRBV11-2; J: TRBJ2-7; CDR3: ASSFERGGYEQY
V: TRBV28; J: TRBJ2-3; CDR3: ASSSPSGSDAGTQY
V: TRBV5-8; J: TRBJ2-7; CDR3: ASSSPGQDYEQY
V: TRBV5-6; J: TRBJ2-3; CDR3: ASSLLAGLRTDTQY
V: TRBV30; J: TRBJ1-2; CDR3: AWSTGQIYGYT
V: TRBV5-4; J: TRBJ1-1; CDR3: ASSSPGSLNTEAF
V: TRBV7-3; J: TRBJ2-3; CDR3: ASSFSGGSTDTQY
V: TRBV27; J: TRBJ1-4; CDR3: ASSLYSGNGKLF
V: TRBV19; J: TRBJ1-5; CDR3: ASNFGGREQPQH
V: TRBV14; J: TRBJ2-1; CDR3: ASSPPMRDSYNEQF
V: TRBV7-2; J: TRBJ2-7; CDR3: ASSPNGYEQY
V: TRBV7-2; J: TRBJ2-7; CDR3: ASSLDWGLEQY
V: TRBV30; J: TRBJ2-1; CDR3: AWSVPASGGLNEQF
V: TRBV19; J: TRBJ2-3; CDR3: ASRRGTPSTDTQY
V: TRBV30; J: TRBJ2-2; CDR3: AWSLLAGGPSGELF
V: TRBV25-1; J: TRBJ1-1; CDR3: ASRSGTRYRDTEAF
V: TRBV13; J: TRBJ1-1; CDR3: ASSTGDTEAF
V: TRBV9; J: TRBJ1-6; CDR3: ASSARLGTGGVSPLH
V: TRBV7-9; J: TRBJ2-7; CDR3: ASTLFQGGVYEQY
V: TRBV27; J: TRBJ2-7; CDR3: ASSTLQGASYEQY
V: TRBV7-2; J: TRBJ2-1; CDR3: ASSTAGQGLF